Sequencing of this T cell receptor (beta chain) was carried out in a study of T cell responses to AZD1222 COVID-19 vaccine (dated by TCRdb to the early 2020s). Regarding the complete study: A total of 230 to 250 trial participants underwent TCR sequencing, of whom 207 had received two doses of AZD1222 and roughly 26 had received two doses of the MenACWY control vaccine. Trial participants were enrolled by age into 18-55, 56-69 and 70-plus year subgroups, with about 150, 28 and 57 TCR-sequenced participants respectively.

This specimen's time point label, interpreted: about 28 days (+/-7) after the second vaccine dose. Because spike-specific TCR depth and breadth did not differ between the two schedules, AZD1222 recipients who got a second dose at roughly 4 weeks were pooled with those who got a second dose at roughly 12 weeks. Vaccinee samples came from UK trials COV001 and COV002, including a single-blind randomized controlled phase 2/3 trial of AZD1222 (ChAdOx1 nCoV-19) in healthy adults. For TCRbeta chain sequencing, PBMC samples from trial participants were taken at day 0 and at day 28 after the second dose. The CDR3 regions of human TCRbeta chains were analyzed by immunosequencing. The authors' analysis ran thus. TCRs in the repertoires were compared against a reference library of SARS-CoV-2-specific TCRs that had been generated with the MIRA antigen-specificity platform. Breadth was defined as the fraction of unique TCRs that were SARS-CoV-2-associated, and depth was defined as the fraction of total T cells that were SARS-CoV-2-associated. Each spike-specific TCR was assigned to its reactive spike region and to a CD4 or CD8 class using the MIRA data. Log10-transformed breadth and depth values were compared by one-way ANOVA with Sidak's multiple comparisons tests. Sourced from immuneACCESS, this table was stored by TCRdb with only in-frame sequences that have V and J called. A share of the clones is absent; for the studies checked, an unresolved V gene accounts for under half, and the remainder has no known explanation. V and J calls and clone size are given by that table; D and trimming were obtained from the DNA. In this sample the table shows fewer than 200,000 clones, roughly nine tenths of which occur a single time. The ten largest clonotypes hold approximately 1.6% of the sample.

Of note for this clone: The specificity of this receptor is unknown. No clone much larger than this one lies a single base away; base qualities are absent.

Points the paper makes about the study in general: Participants were mostly white British, with more females than males. The authors suggested clonal diversity may have been underestimated. After two AZD1222 doses, spike-specific TCR breadth and depth were significantly higher than at day 0 and than in MenACWY recipients. Nearly half of unique spike-specific TCRs reportedly recognized epitopes outside regions mutated in the B.1.351 and B.1.1.7 variants. The whole spike protein was spanned by vaccine-associated CD4 TCRs, and dominant responses were seen in regions 160-218 and 743-854. Because no day 14 peak-response samples were available, repertoires were characterized only after the peak T cell response. Conclusions about previously exposed vaccinees are limited because only 6 or 7 AZD1222 recipients were SARS-CoV-2 seropositive at baseline. The 56-69-year group was small, and its depth increase did not reach significance, likely because of low power.

This clonotype was obtained from an adult who received the AZD1222 COVID-19 vaccine. This sample comprised peripheral blood, obtained 28 days after the second AZD1222 dose.

Read as DNA, the sequence is TGCGCCAGCAGCCCCGAGGTAGGGGGGGACGAGCAGTACTTC. Protein translation: CASSPEVGGDEQYF. Recombination linked TRBV5-1 to TRBJ2-7; TRBD2 is a possible D gene, resting on 7 matching bases. V drops 4 bases and J drops 5 bases, leaving 16 bases in between. From the cysteine through the phenylalanine, the CDR3 covers 14 amino acids. CDR3 DNA only is kept here, 42 bases in frame from base 1. The germline V gene supplies CDR1 SGHRS and CDR2 YFSETQ.